This T cell receptor (beta chain) emerged from a study of cytomegalovirus exposure and HLA in healthy donors. Donors were nominally healthy when sampled, though unrecorded immune exposures were likely. Whole-study findings and limits: Analysis was carried out at a later point, and it linked a missense DCLRE1C variant to TCR beta V- and J-gene trimming. Reports indicated that the classifier achieved high specificity and sensitivity in diagnosing cytomegalovirus status. According to a later analysis, donors in an Asian-associated ancestry cluster reportedly had fewer N-insertions than the approximately 670-donor mean.

A multiplex PCR was run with 60 Vbeta primers and 13 Jbeta primers. Sequencing used immunoSEQ multiplex PCR; TCRdb keeps in-frame clones, though not all of them. This table holds around 200,000 clones, roughly four fifths found once. Concerning this clone itself: The antigen is not known.

The V segment lost 8 bases and the J segment 7 bases; nucleotides outside the gene matches: 6. The length of the CDR3 is 12 residues. Germline V CDR1 and CDR2: MNHNS, SASEGT. The receptor was derived from a male donor in good health and CMV-seronegative. The V gene is TRBV6-1, the J gene TRBJ2-3; 7 bases agree with TRBD1. Sequencing was carried out using PBMCs. In nucleotides, the CDR3 is TGTGCCAGCGTTCCACAGGGGTATACGCAGTATTTT. Its translation is CASVPQGYTQYF.